This T cell receptor beta chain was profiled in a study of shared clonotypes between healthy human individuals. Study summary: The study drew on a couple of women and a few men aged 18 to 49 as donors. Findings and caveats of the study: Rarefaction showed sorted-subset sequencing was incomplete despite large depth. Tissues were not sampled, only blood, and their repertoires likely differ.

Sequencing used immunoSEQ multiplex PCR; TCRdb keeps in-frame clones, though not all of them. The data hold approximately 1.9 million clones, with around 93% observed a single time. Positive CCR7 selection of CD45RO-negative cells yielded the naive CD8 cells, and terminally differentiated effector memory CD45RA+ cells were excluded. In regard to this clone: What it binds is not known.

This clonotype originated in a man younger than 35 in good health. Some clones in this sample may be carry-over from other donors' samples. Sequenced material: naive CD8+ T cells from PBMCs.

The CDR3 here is CASSPQWGALAVEQFF. As DNA, the CDR3 is TGTGCCAGCAGTCCCCAGTGGGGGGCACTAGCGGTTGAGCAGTTCTTC. The chain recombines TRBV27 with TRBJ2-1, with 8 bases lining up with TRBD2. The V gene end was trimmed by 5 bases and the J gene end by 9 bases; junction bases not matched to a gene: 15. CDR3 size: 16 residues. Germline V gene data show CDR1 as MNHEY and CDR2 as SMNVEV (reference sequence).